This TCR beta chain was recorded in a study of identical twins. Notes on the study in general: Among out-of-frame alpha sequences shared by twins, low generation probability occurred in excess. Among beta out-of-frame sequences, excess sharing between twins appeared weaker.

On this clonotype itself: Its antigen is as yet unknown.

TCRdb used MiXCR to reprocess the 5' RACE reads, holding one entry per CDR3 protein. The data hold fewer than 250,000 distinct CDR3 sequences, with roughly 7% observed a single time. Trimming at V came to 6 bases and at J to 7 bases, leaving 11 bases not matched to a gene. The CDR3 length is 16 residues. Everyone who donated was a healthy Caucasian. The same specimen was also included in a second study, on yellow fever vaccine responses in identical twins. In that study: Among the twins, the vaccine T cell response reportedly seemed partly convergent and partly personalized.

This TCR came from a woman under 30 in good health. J is TRBJ2-4 and V is TRBV12-3 or TRBV12-4; 11 bases match TRBD1. Sequencing input: memory (CD45RO+) T cells sorted from blood. The chain's CDR3 is CASSRGTGGGSNIQYF. CDR3 in DNA: TGTGCCAGCAGCCGGGGGACAGGGGGAGGGAGTAACATTCAGTACTTC.